This entry lists 4 T cell receptor beta chains sequenced from one sample in a study of T cell repertoires in cytomegalovirus infection. TCRdb itself ran the reads through MiXCR, one entry per CDR3 protein. Of fewer than 550,000 distinct CDR3 sequences in the sample, more than 15% are singletons; the top ten hold 20% to 30%. The sequenced material came from CD8+ T cells from PBMCs. These receptors were obtained from a human donor in good health (CMV status not recorded). Some clones in this sample may be carry-over from other donors' samples.

This clonotype occurred a few times. V usage is TRBV27 and J usage is TRBJ1-5, with D possibly TRBD1 on 5 matching bases. CDR3 size: 16 residues. The germline gives CDR1 MNHEY, CDR2 SMNVEV (reference sequence). V was trimmed by 8 bases and J by 4 bases, leaving 21 bases between them. CDR3 in amino acids: CASQSGGNFLNQPQHF. The CDR3 DNA sequence: TGTGCCAGCCAGTCGGGGGGAAACTTCTTAAATCAGCCCCAGCATTTT.

On this clonotype: This may stem from a read error, because a much larger clone lies one nucleotide away. The CDR3 end shows no conserved phenylalanine or tryptophan, and so a read error is likely. This rearrangement joins TRBV7-3 to TRBJ2-1; 9 positions match TRBD2. The CDR3 loop spans 15 amino acids. J lost 10 bases, V lost 5 bases, and 12 bases had no gene match. Germline CDR1 SGHTA, CDR2 FQGTGA. DNA of the CDR3: TGTGCCAGCAGCATTAAAGCGGGGGGCCTCCCGGAGCAGTTCTAC. Translated: CASSIKAGGLPEQFY.

The chain recombines TRBV27 with TRBJ1-2; tentatively, D is TRBD1 (6 bases). V lost 8 bases, J lost 5 bases, and 15 bases lay in between. The CDR3 runs to 13 residues. Germline values: CDR1 MNHEY, CDR2 SMNVEV (reference sequence). The CDR3 DNA reads as TGTGCCAGCTGGAGGGGGGGGGTATATGGCTACACCTTC. Its translation: CASWRGGVYGYTF.

This chain uses TRBV2 with TRBJ2-2; D remains unclear. There are 15 residues in the CDR3. V was clipped by 9 bases and J by 0 bases, with 14 bases between them. Germline loops: CDR1 SNHLY, CDR2 FYNNEI. The CDR3 DNA follows: TGTGCCAGGACCTGGGCAGACGCGAACACCGGGGAGCTGTTTTTT. Residues: CARTWADANTGELFF.